These 8 T cell receptor beta chains originate from one sample sequenced in a study of T cells in localized non-small cell lung cancer. The protocol was immunoSEQ multiplex PCR, while the TCRdb copy is restricted to in-frame clones and leaves out a portion. The sample records 30,000 to 40,000 clones, 90% being singletons. Sequenced material: peripheral blood, taken before any cancer treatment. These receptors all stem from a man aged 40 to 70 with stage I lung adenocarcinoma.

This sequence joins TRBV15 and TRBJ2-5; 8 bases are shared with TRBD1. The CDR3 spans 14 residues. Germline assignment: CDR1 LNHNV and CDR2 YYDKDF (reference sequence). V shed 5 bases and J 2 bases; nucleotides not matched to a gene: 4. CDR3 protein: CATSSGQGQETQYF. The DNA of the CDR3 is TGTGCCACCAGCTCCGGACAGGGACAAGAGACCCAGTACTTC.

Within the sample, this clone is medium-sized. CDR3 bases: TGTGCCAGCAGCTTCCACACCGAGCAGTACTTC. It yields the protein CASSFHTEQYF. This chain links TRBV7-2 with TRBJ2-7; unclear D gene. Deletions cut 3 bases from V and 6 bases from J, with 6 bases between. Germline CDR1 and CDR2: SGHTA and FQGNSA. This CDR3 comprises 11 residues.

J is TRBJ2-7 and V is TRBV15; TRBD1 matches at 12 bases. The V gene's germline CDR1 is LNHNV and CDR2 YYDKDF (reference sequence). J was trimmed by 9 bases and V by 6 bases; bases with no gene match: 9. The CDR3 consists of 14 residues. The CDR3 reads CATRPRDRGPRQYF. The CDR3 nucleotides are TGTGCCACCAGACCCAGGGACAGGGGGCCCAGGCAGTACTTC.

The chain employs TRBV6-6 and TRBJ1-5, with 9 bases aligning to TRBD1. Germline V gives CDR1 MNHNY, CDR2 SVGAGI (reference sequence). The CDR3 is 16 residues long. Germline trimming cut 2 bases from V and 6 bases from J; bases unmatched to any gene: 8. CDR3 region: CASSYATGGGGQPQHF. Here the CDR3 DNA reads TGTGCCAGCAGTTACGCCACAGGGGGCGGGGGTCAGCCCCAGCATTTT.

V usage is TRBV5-1 and J usage is TRBJ2-2; D perhaps matches TRBD1 (6 bases). The V gene's germline CDR1 is SGHRS and CDR2 YFSETQ. The CDR3 contains 13 residues. Trimming stripped 4 bases from V and 5 bases from J, with 9 bases between. CDR3 region: CASSRTETGELFF. For the CDR3, the DNA is TGCGCCAGCAGCCGGACAGAGACCGGGGAGCTGTTTTTT.

About this clone: The junction differs from germline at one of its ends, possibly a read error. Additional DNA sequences in this sample encode the identical CDR3. The rearrangement links TRBV7-2 to TRBJ1-5; no reliable D call. The germline V gene encodes CDR1 SGHTA and CDR2 FQGNSA. The CDR3 has 16 residues. For the CDR3, the DNA is TGCGCCAGCAGCTTAGTTGGCCTAGGCAGCAATCAGCCCCAGCATTTT. It is translated as CASSLVGLGSNQPQHF. The full variable domain, rest sourced from reference TRBV7-2 and TRBJ1-5, is GAGVSQSPSNKVTEKGKDVELRCDPISGHTALYWYRQSLGQGLEFLIYFQGNSAPDKSGLPSDRFSAERTGGSVSTLTIQRTQQEDSAVYLCASSLVGLGSNQPQHFGDGTRLSIL.

Concerning this clone: Distinct nucleotide sequences in the sample also encode this CDR3. The chain is built from TRBV29-1 and TRBJ2-7; D is perhaps TRBD1 (5 bases). The germline V and J ends were trimmed by 2 bases and 2 bases, with 10 bases remaining between them. In germline, CDR1 is SQVTM, CDR2 ANQGSEA. This CDR3 has 13 amino acids. As DNA, the CDR3 is TGCAGCGTTGAAATGGACACCCCCTACGAGCAGTACTTC. Its translation: CSVEMDTPYEQYF.

The chain is built from TRBV7-2 and TRBJ2-7; TRBD1 aligns across 8 bases. The CDR3 contains 14 residues. Per germline, CDR1 SGHTA and CDR2 FQGNSA. V gave up 5 bases and J gave up 1 base; unmatched junction bases: 4. The CDR3 bases are TGTGCCAGCAGCCCGGACAGGGTTTCCTACGAGCAGTACTTC. It translates to CASSPDRVSYEQYF.